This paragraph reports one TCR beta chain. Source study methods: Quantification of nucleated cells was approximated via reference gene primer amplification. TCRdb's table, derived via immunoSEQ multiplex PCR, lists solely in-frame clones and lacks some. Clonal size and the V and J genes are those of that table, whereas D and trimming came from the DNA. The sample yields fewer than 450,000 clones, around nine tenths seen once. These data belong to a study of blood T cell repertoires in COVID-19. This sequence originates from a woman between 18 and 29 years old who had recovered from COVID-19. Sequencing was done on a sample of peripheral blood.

The CDR3 region is CASSIGLSGNTIYF. The CDR3 nucleotides are TGTGCCAGTAGTATAGGACTCTCTGGAAACACCATATATTTT. This chain joins TRBV19 and TRBJ1-3, with D unclear. Trimming left V 1 base short and J 0 bases short, with 4 bases between. Germline lookup yields CDR1 LNHDA and CDR2 SQIVND (reference sequence). This CDR3 region has 14 residues.